The sequence of this TCR beta chain was determined in a study of T cell repertoires in cytomegalovirus infection. On this clonotype: Its cognate antigen is unknown.

TCRdb redid the calling of the reads with MiXCR, one entry per CDR3 protein. The data show about 140,000 distinct CDR3 sequences, with more than 25% seen just once and 52% held by the top ten. Trimming cost V 5 bases and J 3 bases; bases outside gene matches: 6. Per the germline V gene, CDR1 is LNHDA and CDR2 is SQIVND (reference sequence). The CDR3 length is 16 residues. The chain uses TRBV19 and TRBJ2-1; 11 positions agree with TRBD1. Material: CD8+ T cells from cultured PBMCs, obtained from culture after CMV antigen stimulation. The clonotype was recovered from a human donor in good health (CMV status not recorded). Some clones in this sample may be carry-over from other donors' samples. CDR3 protein: CASSSGTGGYYNEQFF. The CDR3 DNA reads as TGTGCCAGTAGTTCAGGGACAGGGGGTTACTACAATGAGCAGTTCTTC.